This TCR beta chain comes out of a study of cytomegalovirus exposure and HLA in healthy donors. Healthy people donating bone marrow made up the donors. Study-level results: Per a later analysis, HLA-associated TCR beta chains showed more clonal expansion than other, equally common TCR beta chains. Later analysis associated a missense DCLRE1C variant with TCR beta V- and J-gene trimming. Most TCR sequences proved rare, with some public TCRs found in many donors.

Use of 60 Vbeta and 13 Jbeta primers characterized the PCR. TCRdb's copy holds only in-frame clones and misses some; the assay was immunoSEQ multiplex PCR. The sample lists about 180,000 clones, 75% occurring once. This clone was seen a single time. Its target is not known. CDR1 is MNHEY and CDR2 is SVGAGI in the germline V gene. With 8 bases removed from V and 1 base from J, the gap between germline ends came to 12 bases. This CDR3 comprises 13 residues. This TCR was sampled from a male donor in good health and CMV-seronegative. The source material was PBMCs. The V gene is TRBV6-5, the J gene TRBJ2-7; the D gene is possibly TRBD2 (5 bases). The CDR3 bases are TGTGCCAGCGGGAGACACTTTTCCTACGAGCAGTACTTC. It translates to CASGRHFSYEQYF.